These 28 T cell receptor beta chains share one sample of origin, sequenced in a study of tissue T cells after allogeneic stem cell transplantation. Sequencing was performed with immunoSEQ multiplex PCR; in TCRdb, only in-frame clones are kept and a portion is missing. Here the sample spans some 5,000 clones, 60% to 80% being singletons. The sequencing used duodenal tissue, collected at autopsy. The receptor set was obtained from a female patient between 18 and 49 years old with steroid-refractory graft-versus-host disease after an allogeneic stem cell transplant. Some T cells may be transferred from the graft donor.

The chain links TRBV15 to TRBJ1-3; D ambiguous. The CDR3 is 16 amino acids. Deletions cut 0 bases from V and 2 bases from J, with 11 bases between. CDR1 and CDR2 (germline): LNHNV, YYDKDF (reference sequence). CDR3 loop: CATSRDQRRTGNTIYF. The CDR3 DNA sequence: TGTGCCACCAGCAGAGATCAGCGAAGGACTGGAAACACCATATATTTT.

The chain carries TRBV4-1 and TRBJ2-5; D gene uncertain. V was trimmed by 4 bases and J by 5 bases, leaving 5 bases between them. The CDR3 loop spans 11 amino acids. Germline CDR1 MGHRA, CDR2 YSYEKL. This CDR3 reads CASSLGETQYF. The CDR3 nucleotides are TGCGCCAGCAGCCTCGGCGAGACCCAGTACTTC.

The chain is built from TRBV28 and TRBJ1-4, with D possibly matching TRBD1 (5 bases). In germline, CDR1 is MDHEN, CDR2 SYDVKM. V lost 5 bases, J lost 8 bases, and 15 bases lay in between. CDR3 length: 14 amino acids. CDR3 sequence: CASSLGGVREKLFF. The CDR3 nucleotides read TGTGCCAGCAGTCTGGGGGGGGTTAGGGAAAAACTGTTTTTT.

This chain links TRBV10-3 with TRBJ2-7; 7 nucleotides agree with TRBD1. Germline V gene sequence: CDR1 ENHRY, CDR2 SYGVKD. The CDR3 totals 16 residues. V gave up 5 bases and J gave up 0 bases; unmatched junction bases: 10. CDR3: CAISTSRDSRSYEQYF. The CDR3, as DNA: TGTGCCATCAGTACCTCCCGGGACAGCCGCTCCTACGAGCAGTACTTC.

This chain uses TRBV4-1 with TRBJ1-5, with D hard to call. The CDR3 covers 16 residues. Trimming removed 4 bases at V and 5 bases at J, with 18 bases between. Germline values: CDR1 MGHRA, CDR2 YSYEKL. The CDR3 DNA follows: TGCGCCAGCAGCCTAACCCCGAAGAGGAGCTATCAGCCCCAGCATTTT. Protein sequence: CASSLTPKRSYQPQHF.

This clone was seen a few times. The V gene is TRBV7-9, the J gene TRBJ2-7; D is ambiguous. Deletions cut 2 bases from V and 1 base from J, with 3 bases between. Germline V CDR1 and CDR2: SEHNR, FQNEAQ (reference sequence). The length of the CDR3 is 12 residues. This CDR3 is CASSLYSYEQYF. CDR3 nucleotides: TGTGCCAGCAGCTTATATTCCTACGAGCAGTACTTC. Together with reference TRBV7-9 and TRBJ2-7, the CDR3 gives the full variable domain: DTGVSQNPRHKITKRGQNVTFRCDPISEHNRLYWYRQTLGQGPEFLTYFQNEAQLEKSRLLSDRFSAERPKGSFSTLEIQRTEQGDSAMYLCASSLYSYEQYFGPGTRLTVT.

The V call is TRBV24-1, the J call TRBJ2-3; TRBD2 matches 7 bases. The CDR3 has 14 amino acids. Germline-derived CDR1 and CDR2 are KGHDR and SFDVKD. Trimming cost V 5 bases and J 4 bases; bases outside gene matches: 5. DNA for the CDR3: TGTGCCACCAGTGTTCCGGGGGGAGCAGATACGCAGTATTTT. As protein: CATSVPGGADTQYF.

A single count supports this clone. The chain recombines TRBV7-9 with TRBJ1-1, with D perhaps TRBD1 (5 bases). Germline loops: CDR1 SEHNR, CDR2 FQNEAQ (reference sequence). With 5 bases removed from V and 8 bases from J, the gap between germline ends came to 15 bases. There are 13 residues in the CDR3. CDR3 loop: CASSPRGGAEAFF. CDR3 nucleotides: TGTGCCAGCAGCCCAAGGGGAGGGGCAGAAGCTTTCTTT.

This sequence joins TRBV10-2 and TRBJ2-5, with TRBD2 matching 12 bases. Germline CDR1 reads WSHSY; CDR2 reads SAAADI. The CDR3 extends over 15 amino acids. V shed 8 bases and J 3 bases; nucleotides not matched to a gene: 7. This chain's CDR3 is CASLGPSGGEETQYF. DNA of the CDR3: TGCGCCAGCCTGGGGCCTAGCGGGGGGGAAGAGACCCAGTACTTC.

This chain connects TRBV7-9 to TRBJ2-7, with 8 bases identical to TRBD2. The CDR3 is made up of 14 amino acids. V trimming: 5 bases; J trimming: 3 bases; junction bases outside the gene matches: 6. The germline gives CDR1 SEHNR, CDR2 FQNEAQ (reference sequence). The CDR3 DNA reads TGTGCCAGCAGCCTCCCGGGGGGGGGCTACGAGCAGTACTTC. Translated, it gives CASSLPGGGYEQYF.

The chain carries TRBV5-1 and TRBJ2-7, with D perhaps TRBD1 or TRBD2 (5 bases each). CDR3 size: 12 residues. V was pared by 0 bases and J by 12 bases, with 13 bases between. The germline CDR1 and CDR2 sequences are SGHRS and YFSETQ. The chain's CDR3 is CASSLAGTGPYF. The DNA for the CDR3 is TGCGCCAGCAGCTTGGCCGGGACGGGACCGTACTTC.

The gene calls are TRBV24-1 and TRBJ2-7; D possibly corresponds to TRBD2 (7 bases). V was pared by 5 bases and J by 1 base, with 14 bases between. This CDR3 has 15 residues. Germline values: CDR1 KGHDR, CDR2 SFDVKD. The DNA of the CDR3 is TGTGCCACCAGTGCCCCGGGGGGCCGATCCTACGAGCAGTACTTC. It encodes CATSAPGGRSYEQYF.

The chain combines TRBV2 with TRBJ2-3; the D is unclear. The CDR3 spans 13 residues. CDR1 and CDR2 from the germline V gene are SNHLY and FYNNEI. V was clipped by 5 bases and J by 2 bases, with 8 bases between them. This CDR3 reads CASSKGLTDTQYF. The CDR3 bases are TGTGCCAGCAGTAAGGGCCTCACAGATACGCAGTATTTT.

The rearrangement uses TRBV6-6 and TRBJ2-7; 7 bases are a match to TRBD1. This CDR3 is built from 13 residues. CDR1 MNHNY and CDR2 SVGAGI come from the germline V gene (reference sequence). J gave up 2 bases and V 6 bases, and 4 bases lay outside the gene matches. CDR3 in amino acids: CASSNGQAYEQYF. CDR3 DNA sequence: TGTGCCAGCAGCAACGGACAGGCCTACGAGCAGTACTTC.

The rearrangement uses TRBV27 and TRBJ2-2; D is uncertain. Germline V CDR1 and CDR2: MNHEY, SMNVEV (reference sequence). V gave up 3 bases and J gave up 1 base, with 12 bases separating them. The CDR3 loop spans 16 amino acids. The CDR3 coding sequence is TGTGCCAGCAGTTTTGCGGTTTACTTGAACACCGGGGAGCTGTTTTTT. Its protein product is CASSFAVYLNTGELFF.

The J gene is TRBJ2-7, the V gene TRBV5-1, with D uncertain. The CDR3 covers 15 residues. The V end was cut by 0 bases, the J end by 2 bases, with 12 bases between. Germline V lookup: CDR1 SGHRS, CDR2 YFSETQ. CDR3 coding DNA: TGCGCCAGCAGCTTGGAAGCCAACTCCGCCTACGAGCAGTACTTC. Amino acid sequence: CASSLEANSAYEQYF.

The gene calls are TRBV2 and TRBJ2-7; D not certain. The CDR3 totals 11 residues. Trimming removed 4 bases from V and 3 bases from J, with 4 bases in between. In germline, CDR1 is SNHLY, CDR2 FYNNEI. The CDR3 sequence is CASSVFYEQYF. The DNA for the CDR3 is TGTGCCAGCAGTGTTTTCTACGAGCAGTACTTC.

V and J are TRBV19 and TRBJ2-1, with D possibly TRBD1 on 6 matching bases. The CDR3 has 16 residues. V was clipped by 10 bases and J by 0 bases, with 19 bases between them. CDR1 LNHDA and CDR2 SQIVND come from the germline V gene (reference sequence). DNA for the CDR3: TGTGCCACTAGCTCCCGGGACAAGAGCTCCTACAATGAGCAGTTCTTC. It yields the protein CATSSRDKSSYNEQFF.

The chain joins TRBV7-8 to TRBJ2-1; tentative D call: TRBD1 (5 bases). V was trimmed by 5 bases and J by 2 bases, leaving 13 bases between them. The CDR3 consists of 15 residues. Germline CDR1 is SGHVS and CDR2 is FQNEAQ. The CDR3 DNA reads as TGTGCCAGCAGCCAGAACAGGTCTACCTACAATGAGCAGTTCTTC. Translated, it gives CASSQNRSTYNEQFF.

The rearrangement links TRBV10-3 to TRBJ2-2; TRBD2 might be the D (5 bases). The CDR3 has 16 amino acids. Trimming shortened V by 0 bases and J by 5 bases, and 13 bases separated the two germline ends. Germline lookup yields CDR1 ENHRY and CDR2 SYGVKD. The CDR3: CAISESGRGATGELFF. The CDR3 DNA is TGTGCCATCAGTGAGTCTGGCCGGGGAGCGACCGGGGAGCTGTTTTTT.

The chain has TRBV29-1 and TRBJ2-3, with a possible D match to TRBD2 (6 bases). The CDR3 is made up of 16 amino acids. Trimming took off 3 bases at V and 0 bases at J, with 16 bases between the two ends. CDR1 is SQVTM, CDR2 ANQGSEA, per germline. The CDR3 is CSVEGKASASTDTQYF. The CDR3 DNA reads TGCAGCGTTGAGGGAAAGGCTAGCGCTAGCACAGATACGCAGTATTTT.

In DNA form, the CDR3 reads TGTGCCAGCAGTAGGGGGGGGATTAGCAATCAGCCCCAGCATTTT. Amino acid sequence: CASSRGGISNQPQHF. The rearrangement uses TRBV6-5 and TRBJ1-5, with D possibly TRBD1 on 6 matching bases. Trimming removed 5 bases from V and 0 bases from J, with 11 bases in between. The germline V gene has CDR1 MNHEY and CDR2 SVGAGI. The CDR3 spans 15 residues.

The rearrangement uses TRBV4-1 and TRBJ2-1; 10 positions match TRBD2. The J segment lost 4 bases and the V segment lost 3 bases, leaving 6 bases of the junction unmatched. Germline V CDR1 and CDR2: MGHRA, YSYEKL. This CDR3 has 16 residues. The CDR3 protein is CASSHFLLAGYNEQFF. CDR3 DNA sequence: TGCGCCAGCAGCCACTTTTTACTAGCGGGGTACAATGAGCAGTTCTTC.

This chain connects TRBV4-1 to TRBJ2-3, with a possible D match to TRBD1 (6 bases). V was cut by 1 base and J by 6 bases, with 11 bases left in between. The CDR3 runs 14 residues. Germline V lookup: CDR1 MGHRA, CDR2 YSYEKL. CDR3 residues: CASSQGRGHDTQYF. The CDR3 DNA sequence: TGCGCCAGCAGCCAAGGAAGGGGACACGATACGCAGTATTTT.

The V call is TRBV19, the J call TRBJ1-2, with D perhaps TRBD1 (6 bases). Germline CDR1 is LNHDA and CDR2 is SQIVND (reference sequence). This CDR3 comprises 14 residues. The ends were cut back, 5 bases at V and 4 bases at J, with 14 bases in the middle. CDR3 coding DNA: TGTGCCAGTAGTCCAATAGGGGGGGGCTATGGCTACACCTTC. This gives the protein CASSPIGGGYGYTF.

The V gene is TRBV7-6, the J gene TRBJ1-6; 9 positions agree with TRBD1. The ends lost 4 bases at V and 10 bases at J; junction bases unmatched: 5. CDR3 length equals 14 residues. Germline CDR1 and CDR2: SGHVS and FNYEAQ. CDR3 bases: TGTGCCAGCAGCTCGGGACAGGGAAGATCACCCCTCCACTTT. Its translation is CASSSGQGRSPLHF.

This clone was seen a handful of times. This chain uses TRBV7-8 with TRBJ2-4; D is ambiguous. The CDR3 spans 15 residues. CDR1 is SGHVS and CDR2 is FQNEAQ in the germline V gene. The V and J ends lost 2 bases and 2 bases respectively, with 10 bases between them. The CDR3: CASSLKGSPKNIQYF. The CDR3 DNA reads as TGTGCCAGCAGCTTAAAAGGGTCTCCCAAAAACATTCAGTACTTC.

The CDR3 nucleotides read TGTGCCAGCACCAGTTGGGACACAGATACGCAGTATTTT. Its translation: CASTSWDTDTQYF. J is TRBJ2-3 and V is TRBV12-3 or TRBV12-4; D gene uncertain. The CDR3 covers 13 residues. Trimming removed 7 bases at V and 2 bases at J, with 10 bases between.